The clone carrying this T cell receptor (beta chain) was observed once. Its antigen is as yet unknown. Data came from immunoSEQ multiplex PCR; TCRdb stores just in-frame clones and leaves some out. The sample lists about 130,000 clones; about 93% were seen once. These data originate in a study of T cell responses to AZD1222 COVID-19 vaccine. Trimming took off 6 bases at V and 7 bases at J, with 10 bases between the two ends. The CDR3 covers 12 residues. CDR1 MNHEY and CDR2 SVGAGI come from the germline V gene. Whole-study results and caveats: The study found Spike-specific TCR breadth and depth rose after two AZD1222 doses. The donors showed a predominance of white British ancestry and of females, with possible underestimation of clonal diversity.

The V gene is TRBV6-5, the J gene TRBJ2-1, with D possibly being TRBD1 (5 bases). Specimen: peripheral blood, collected on day 0 of AZD1222 vaccination. This clonotype was sampled from an adult in good health. CDR3 sequence: CASRAYRNEQFF. In nucleotides, the CDR3 is TGTGCCAGCAGGGCGTACAGGAATGAGCAGTTCTTC.